The rows below give T cell receptor beta chains drawn from one sample of a study of T cells after somatic rescue of genetic block. Method: immunoSEQ multiplex PCR; TCRdb's copy keeps in-frame clones and lacks some. The profile shows some 7,000 clones, 70% to 90% of them singletons. Sequences were obtained from peripheral blood mononuclear cells (PBMCs). The receptor set was obtained from a boy between 10 and 17 years old. Each CDR3 is given with its conserved first and last residue. The D gene is left open where the match is weak. Where a row states a size, it is once, few, many or the class of an expanded clone; other rows omit it.

CDR3: CASSPREGRYEQYF
DNA: TGTGCCAGCAGTCCGCGGGAGGGCCGGTACGAGCAGTACTTC
V: TRBV2
J: TRBJ2-7
size: NA
D: TRBD2

CDR3: CASSLDRVGYEQYF
DNA: TGTGCCAGCAGCTTAGACAGGGTCGGCTACGAGCAGTACTTC
V: TRBV7-9
J: TRBJ2-7
size: NA
D: NA

CDR3: CASSLGTGRSPLHF
DNA: TGTGCCAGCAGCTTGGGGACAGGGAGATCACCCCTCCACTTT
V: TRBV9
J: TRBJ1-6
size: NA
D: TRBD1

CDR3: CASSLVGGLNTEAFF
DNA: TGTGCCAGCAGCTTAGTCGGGGGCTTGAACACTGAAGCTTTCTTT
V: TRBV7-8
J: TRBJ1-1
size: NA
D: NA

CDR3: CASSPLPLDRMNTEAFF
DNA: TGTGCCAGCTCCCCGCTCCCCCTAGACAGGATGAACACTGAAGCTTTCTTT
V: TRBV18
J: TRBJ1-1
size: once
D: NA

CDR3: CASSWTGQETQYF
DNA: TGTGCCAGCAGCTGGACAGGGCAAGAGACCCAGTACTTC
V: TRBV11-3
J: TRBJ2-5
size: NA
D: TRBD1

CDR3: CASSPPKGLAPNEQFF
DNA: TGTGCCAGCTCACCACCGAAAGGACTAGCGCCCAATGAGCAGTTCTTC
V: TRBV18
J: TRBJ2-1
size: NA
D: TRBD2

CDR3: CASSPPTVYEQYF
DNA: TGTGCCAGCTCACCACCCACAGTCTACGAGCAGTACTTC
V: TRBV18
J: TRBJ2-7
size: NA
D: NA

CDR3: CASSLTGDYEQYF
DNA: TGTGCCAGCAGTTTAACGGGAGATTACGAGCAGTACTTC
V: TRBV27
J: TRBJ2-7
size: NA
D: NA

CDR3: CATAPSFYEQYF
DNA: TGTGCCACTGCTCCGAGCTTCTACGAGCAGTACTTC
V: TRBV2
J: TRBJ2-7
size: NA
D: NA

CDR3: CASSLAIGGYEQYF
DNA: TGTGCCAGCAGCTTAGCGATCGGTGGTTACGAGCAGTACTTC
V: TRBV7-8
J: TRBJ2-7
size: NA
D: NA

CDR3: CASSPLAGGGDTQYF
DNA: TGTGCCAGCAGCCCACTAGCGGGAGGGGGGGATACGCAGTATTTT
V: TRBV7-6
J: TRBJ2-3
size: few
D: TRBD2

CDR3: CASGTGTLQPQHF
DNA: TGTGCTAGTGGGACCGGGACACTTCAGCCCCAGCATTTT
V: TRBV12-5
J: TRBJ1-5
size: NA
D: NA

CDR3: CASSAPSGGVAKDTQYF
DNA: TGTGCCAGCAGCGCCCCTAGCGGGGGGGTTGCCAAGGATACGCAGTATTTT
V: TRBV9
J: TRBJ2-3
size: NA
D: TRBD2

CDR3: CASSQESGTDTQYF
DNA: TGCGCCAGCAGCCAAGAATCCGGCACAGATACGCAGTATTTT
V: TRBV4-3
J: TRBJ2-3
size: NA
D: NA

CDR3: CASSVEGGPPDTQYF
DNA: TGTGCCAGCAGCGTAGAGGGTGGACCCCCCGATACGCAGTATTTT
V: TRBV9
J: TRBJ2-3
size: few
D: NA

CDR3: CAHSEGRNQPQHF
DNA: TGTGCCCACTCCGAGGGTCGCAATCAGCCCCAGCATTTT
V: TRBV6-5
J: TRBJ1-5
size: NA
D: NA

CDR3: CASSQGGQGFDEQFF
DNA: TGCGCCAGCAGCCAAGGGGGACAGGGGTTTGATGAGCAGTTCTTC
V: TRBV4-1
J: TRBJ2-1
size: once
D: TRBD1

CDR3: CASSFLAGKKDEQYF
DNA: TGTGCCAGCAGTTTTCTGGCAGGTAAAAAGGACGAGCAGTACTTC
V: TRBV28
J: TRBJ2-7
size: NA
D: NA

CDR3: CASSSRLAGADTQYF
DNA: TGTGCCAGCAGTTCCCGACTAGCGGGAGCCGATACGCAGTATTTT
V: TRBV27
J: TRBJ2-3
size: NA
D: TRBD2

CDR3: CASSYSGGEEQFF
DNA: TGTGCCAGCAGTTACTCGGGAGGCGAGGAGCAGTTCTTC
V: TRBV6-5
J: TRBJ2-1
size: once
D: NA

CDR3: CASSQGWGPSSYNEQFF
DNA: TGCGCCAGCAGCCAAGGGTGGGGGCCCAGCTCCTACAATGAGCAGTTCTTC
V: TRBV4-1
J: TRBJ2-1
size: NA
D: NA

CDR3: CASSLGTGFQPQHF
DNA: TGTGCCAGCAGCTTAGGGACAGGGTTTCAGCCCCAGCATTTT
V: TRBV7-9
J: TRBJ1-5
size: few
D: TRBD1

CDR3: CASSRGQGNYGYTF
DNA: TGCGCCAGCAGCCGCGGACAGGGAAACTATGGCTACACCTTC
V: TRBV4-3
J: TRBJ1-2
size: once
D: TRBD1

CDR3: CASSSEGGPSYEQYF
DNA: TGTGCCAGCAGCAGCGAGGGTGGTCCATCCTACGAGCAGTACTTC
V: TRBV7-3
J: TRBJ2-7
size: once
D: NA

CDR3: CASSDEGGPMRVTDTQYF
DNA: TGTGCCAGCAGTGACGAGGGGGGACCCATGAGGGTTACCGATACGCAGTATTTT
V: TRBV21-1
J: TRBJ2-3
size: NA
D: NA

CDR3: CASSRNGGNGYTF
DNA: TGTGCCAGCAGCCGTAACGGGGGAAATGGCTACACCTTC
V: TRBV14
J: TRBJ1-2
size: NA
D: NA

CDR3: CASSGDRDYGYTF
DNA: TGTGCCAGCAGCGGCGATAGGGACTATGGCTACACCTTC
V: TRBV13
J: TRBJ1-2
size: once
D: NA

CDR3: CASSQDLPYEQYF
DNA: TGCGCCAGCAGCCAAGATCTGCCGTACGAGCAGTACTTC
V: TRBV4-3
J: TRBJ2-7
size: NA
D: NA

CDR3: CASSLSINTDTQYF
DNA: TGTGCCAGCAGCTTATCTATTAACACAGATACGCAGTATTTT
V: TRBV11-3
J: TRBJ2-3
size: NA
D: NA

CDR3: CASGTGQGGFQETQYF
DNA: TGTGCTAGTGGTACTGGACAGGGAGGGTTTCAAGAGACCCAGTACTTC
V: TRBV12-5
J: TRBJ2-5
size: NA
D: NA

CDR3: CASSYRSGYEQYF
DNA: TGTGCCAGCAGTTACCGTTCGGGGTACGAGCAGTACTTC
V: TRBV6-5
J: TRBJ2-7
size: NA
D: NA

CDR3: CASRPWTGRTSGANVLTF
DNA: TGTGCCAGTAGGCCCTGGACAGGGAGGACCTCTGGGGCCAACGTCCTGACTTTC
V: TRBV19
J: TRBJ2-6
size: NA
D: TRBD1

CDR3: CASSAEGGTDTQYF
DNA: TGTGCCAGCAGCGCTGAGGGGGGCACAGATACGCAGTATTTT
V: TRBV9
J: TRBJ2-3
size: NA
D: NA

CDR3: CASSVVSTGLAEAFF
DNA: TGTGCCAGCAGCGTCGTATCAACAGGGTTGGCTGAAGCTTTCTTT
V: TRBV9
J: TRBJ1-1
size: NA
D: NA

CDR3: CASSGAGNSPLHF
DNA: TGTGCCAGCAGTGGAGCCGGCAATTCACCCCTCCACTTT
V: TRBV6-1
J: TRBJ1-6
size: NA
D: NA

CDR3: CASSLVIIGLADNEQFF
DNA: TGTGCCAGCAGCTTAGTCATTATCGGACTAGCGGACAATGAGCAGTTCTTC
V: TRBV11-3
J: TRBJ2-1
size: NA
D: TRBD2

CDR3: CASSLADNQPQHF
DNA: TGTGCCAGCTCACTCGCCGATAATCAGCCCCAGCATTTT
V: TRBV18
J: TRBJ1-5
size: NA
D: NA

CDR3: CASSGGYTEAFF
DNA: TGTGCCAGCAGCGGGGGGTACACTGAAGCTTTCTTT
V: TRBV2
J: TRBJ1-1
size: NA
D: NA

CDR3: CASTLRDSSPGYF
DNA: TGTGCCAGCACCCTCCGGGACAGCTCGCCGGGGTACTTC
V: TRBV2
J: TRBJ2-7
size: NA
D: TRBD1

CDR3: CASSTGTSGGTYEQYF
DNA: TGTGCCAGCAGCACCGGGACTAGCGGGGGGACCTACGAGCAGTACTTC
V: TRBV7-9
J: TRBJ2-7
size: NA
D: TRBD2

CDR3: CASTVPLDGENIQYF
DNA: TGTGCCAGCACCGTCCCCTTGGATGGGGAAAACATTCAGTACTTC
V: TRBV7-9
J: TRBJ2-4
size: few
D: NA

CDR3: CASSTTSGSYYEQYF
DNA: TGTGCCAGCAGTACAACTAGCGGGAGTTACTACGAGCAGTACTTC
V: TRBV2
J: TRBJ2-7
size: NA
D: TRBD2

CDR3: CASSQDSGGRNYGYTF
DNA: TGCGCCAGCAGCCAAGACTCGGGGGGAAGAAACTATGGCTACACCTTC
V: TRBV4-3
J: TRBJ1-2
size: NA
D: NA

CDR3: CASTQQLSYEQYF
DNA: TGTGCCAGCACCCAACAGCTCTCCTACGAGCAGTACTTC
V: TRBV28
J: TRBJ2-7
size: few
D: NA

CDR3: CASSLVGGSYNEQFF
DNA: TGCGCCAGCAGCTTGGTGGGAGGGTCTTACAATGAGCAGTTCTTC
V: TRBV5-1
J: TRBJ2-1
size: NA
D: TRBD2

CDR3: CASSLSRSSEQFF
DNA: TGTGCCAGCAGCTTGTCCCGATCCTCTGAGCAGTTCTTC
V: TRBV5-5
J: TRBJ2-1
size: NA
D: NA

CDR3: CASSQTRQGWPGELFF
DNA: TGTGCCAGCAGCCAAACACGACAGGGGTGGCCCGGGGAGCTGTTTTTT
V: TRBV6-6
J: TRBJ2-2
size: NA
D: TRBD1

CDR3: CATSRDILAGGNNEQFF
DNA: TGTGCCACCAGCAGAGATATACTAGCGGGGGGTAACAATGAGCAGTTCTTC
V: TRBV15
J: TRBJ2-1
size: NA
D: TRBD2

CDR3: CASSLSGQMNTEAFF
DNA: TGTGCCAGCAGCTTATCGGGACAGATGAACACTGAAGCTTTCTTT
V: TRBV11-2
J: TRBJ1-1
size: NA
D: TRBD1

CDR3: CASSQGTLRNPQFSEQFF
DNA: TGCGCCAGCAGCCAAGGGACTCTTAGGAACCCCCAATTCAGCGAGCAGTTCTTC
V: TRBV4-3
J: TRBJ2-1
size: NA
D: NA

CDR3: CASSYRAGPPYEQYF
DNA: TGTGCCAGCAGTTACCGAGCGGGACCCCCCTACGAGCAGTACTTC
V: TRBV6-6
J: TRBJ2-7
size: NA
D: TRBD2

CDR3: CASSSVPQGTGELFF
DNA: TGTGCCAGCAGCTCGGTCCCTCAGGGGACCGGGGAGCTGTTTTTT
V: TRBV7-9
J: TRBJ2-2
size: NA
D: NA